This passage covers 14 T cell receptor beta chains from one sample sequenced in a study of shared clonotypes between healthy human individuals. Sequencing used immunoSEQ multiplex PCR; TCRdb keeps in-frame clones, though not all of them. The sample has approximately 1.5 million clones, around 98.5% seen once. The sample comprised naive CD4+ T cells sorted from blood. Noted subset: CD45RA+ positively selected. The receptors were gathered from a man under 40 in good health.

About this clone: Other DNA variants within this sample encode the same CDR3. The gene calls are TRBV18 and TRBJ2-3; 9 nucleotides line up with TRBD2. Losses at the gene ends were 1 base for V and 3 bases for J; bases not matched to a gene: 8. Germline assignment: CDR1 KGHSH and CDR2 LQKENI. This CDR3 is built from 17 residues. The CDR3 loop is CASSPRTSGSSTDTQYF. The CDR3 DNA reads as TGTGCCAGCTCACCACGCACTAGCGGGTCATCGACAGATACGCAGTATTTT. Full variable domain (missing parts from reference TRBV18 and TRBJ2-3): NAGVMQNPRHLVRRRGQEARLRCSPMKGHSHVYWYRQLPEEGLKFMVYLQKENIIDESGMPKERFSAEFPKEGPSILRIQQVVRGDSAAYFCASSPRTSGSSTDTQYFGPGTRLTVL.

The chain links TRBV5-1 to TRBJ2-2; D possibly uses TRBD1 or TRBD2 (6 bases each). Trimming removed 2 bases from V and 6 bases from J, with 20 bases in between. The germline V gene has CDR1 SGHRS and CDR2 YFSETQ. The CDR3 covers 17 residues. Here the CDR3 DNA reads TGCGCCAGCAGCTTCGAACCTTGGGGGGCCGAAGCCGGGGAGCTGTTTTTT. Translating gives CASSFEPWGAEAGELFF.

V gene TRBV9 combines with J gene TRBJ1-4, with a weak D call TRBD1 (5 bases). The V and J ends lost 4 bases and 8 bases respectively, with 12 bases between them. This CDR3 has 13 residues. Germline V lookup: CDR1 SGDLS, CDR2 YYNGEE. CDR3 region: CASSLGGGEKLFF. As DNA, the CDR3 is TGTGCCAGCAGCCTCGGCGGGGGGGAAAAACTGTTTTTT. Full variable domain (outside the CDR3, taken from reference TRBV9 and TRBJ1-4): DSGVTQTPKHLITATGQRVTLRCSPRSGDLSVYWYQQSLDQGLQFLIQYYNGEERAKGNILERFSAQQFPDLHSELNLSSLELGDSALYFCASSLGGGEKLFFGSGTQLSVL.

The rearrangement links TRBV21-1 to TRBJ2-2; the table calls TRBD1, which could not be checked here. TRBV21-1 is a pseudogene segment. The CDR3 has 13 residues. CDR3 sequence: CASSIRWAGELFF. CDR3 coding DNA: TGTGCCAGCAGCATCAGGTGGGCCGGGGAGCTGTTTTTT.

The chain links TRBV6-6 to TRBJ2-5, with 9 positions matching TRBD1. This CDR3 region has 14 residues. Germline loops: CDR1 MNHNY, CDR2 SVGAGI (reference sequence). Germline trimming cut 5 bases from V and 5 bases from J; bases unmatched to any gene: 6. This CDR3 is CASSDHTGGETQYF. The CDR3, as DNA: TGTGCCAGCAGTGACCACACAGGGGGCGAGACCCAGTACTTC.

The chain has TRBV5-8 and TRBJ1-5, with 8 bases that match TRBD1. Germline lookup yields CDR1 SGHTS and CDR2 YDEGEE. The ends lost 0 bases at V and 3 bases at J; junction bases unmatched: 5. This CDR3 has 16 residues. CDR3 region: CASSLGTGGSNQPQHF. CDR3 bases: TGTGCCAGCAGCTTGGGCACAGGGGGTTCCAATCAGCCCCAGCATTTT.

The CDR3 loop is CASSTFRGSYEQYF. The CDR3 region has the DNA TGTGCCAGCAGCACCTTCCGGGGCTCCTACGAGCAGTACTTC. The J gene is TRBJ2-7, the V gene TRBV7-9; a possible D gene is TRBD2 (5 bases). Germline CDR1 and CDR2: SEHNR and FQNEAQ (reference sequence). The CDR3 extends over 14 amino acids. V lost 5 bases and J 0 bases, leaving 11 bases between the germline ends. Looking up the rest from reference TRBV7-9 and TRBJ2-7 gives the full variable domain: DTGVSQNPRHKITKRGQNVTFRCDPISEHNRLYWYRQTLGQGPEFLTYFQNEAQLEKSRLLSDRFSAERPKGSFSTLEIQRTEQGDSAMYLCASSTFRGSYEQYFGPGTRLTVT.

The J gene is TRBJ1-2, the V gene TRBV5-1, with D hard to call. Trimming took off 0 bases at V and 7 bases at J, with 13 bases between the two ends. Per germline, CDR1 SGHRS and CDR2 YFSETQ. The CDR3 consists of 14 residues. In DNA form, the CDR3 reads TGCGCCAGCAGCTTGGCAGTGGCCTCCGGTGGCTACACCTTC. Protein product: CASSLAVASGGYTF.

The rearrangement uses TRBV18 and TRBJ1-4; TRBD1 matches at 9 bases. The CDR3 has 15 amino acids. Per the germline V gene, CDR1 is KGHSH and CDR2 is LQKENI. After removal of 5 bases from V and 5 bases from J, the junction contained 6 bases not matched to a gene. In DNA form, the CDR3 reads TGTGCCAGCTCAGGTCCGGGACAGGGAAATGAAAAACTGTTTTTT. Translating gives CASSGPGQGNEKLFF.

This sequence joins TRBV5-1 and TRBJ1-3, with D possibly TRBD1 on 6 matching bases. Germline CDR1 and CDR2: SGHRS and YFSETQ. Between the trimmed V and J ends, which lost 4 bases and 0 bases, there was a span of 23 bases. This CDR3 comprises 19 residues. CDR3 sequence: CASSPRGGPVPNSGNTIYF. CDR3 sequence (DNA): TGCGCCAGCAGCCCACGAGGGGGACCCGTCCCAAACTCTGGAAACACCATATATTTT.

This clone occurred once. The chain has TRBV10-3 and TRBJ2-1; D perhaps matches TRBD2 (5 bases). V gave up 0 bases and J gave up 8 bases, with 14 bases separating them. The germline gives CDR1 ENHRY, CDR2 SYGVKD. This CDR3 spans 15 amino acids. Here the CDR3 reads CAISESGFGDDEQFF. The CDR3 DNA reads as TGTGCCATCAGTGAGTCGGGCTTCGGGGATGATGAGCAGTTCTTC.

This clone was recorded once. CDR3 DNA: TGTGCCAGCTCACCAGGGACAGGAGACAATCAGCCCCAGCATTTT. It codes for CASSPGTGDNQPQHF. V usage is TRBV18 and J usage is TRBJ1-5, with 8 bases lining up with TRBD1. This CDR3 is built from 15 residues. CDR1 KGHSH and CDR2 LQKENI come from the germline V gene. J gave up 3 bases and V 2 bases, and 3 bases lay outside the gene matches.

Regarding this clone: This sample also contains other DNA sequences that code for the same CDR3. The DNA of the CDR3 is TGCGCCAGCAGCCTCGACACTGGGGCCAACGTCCTGACTTTC. Amino acid sequence: CASSLDTGANVLTF. This sequence joins TRBV5-1 and TRBJ2-6, with no clear D. The CDR3 totals 14 residues. Per germline, CDR1 SGHRS and CDR2 YFSETQ. V was clipped by 4 bases and J by 2 bases, with 7 bases between them.

Written as DNA, the CDR3 is TGTGCCAGCAGCTTGGTCCAGAAGACTAGCAGTAGAGAGACCCAGTACTTC. This gives the protein CASSLVQKTSSRETQYF. The V gene is TRBV5-4, the J gene TRBJ2-5, with 7 bases lining up with TRBD2. The trim removed 0 bases at V and 4 bases at J, leaving 12 bases unmatched. The CDR3 is 17 residues long. Germline V gene lookup returns CDR1 SGHNT and CDR2 YYREEE (reference sequence).